This TCR beta chain was obtained from a study of blood T cell repertoires in COVID-19. Study-wide background: The analysed material was cDNA or gDNA that came from T cells, B-cell-depleted T cells, or PBMCs.

TCRdb's table, derived via immunoSEQ multiplex PCR, lists solely in-frame clones and lacks some. The sample yields around 86,000 clones, roughly 84% seen once. V lost 6 bases, J lost 2 bases, and 15 bases lay in between. Germline V CDR1 and CDR2: MNHNY, SVGAGI (reference sequence). CDR3 length equals 15 residues. This TCR came from an elderly woman with acute or convalescent COVID-19. The sequencing input was peripheral blood. The genes are TRBV6-6 and TRBJ2-3, with a weak D call TRBD2 (5 bases). The chain's CDR3 is CASRRVGSPTDTQYF. The CDR3 DNA reads as TGTGCCAGCAGGAGGGTGGGGTCCCCCACAGATACGCAGTATTTT.